The 17 T cell receptor beta chains below all came from one sample that was sequenced in a study of blood T cell repertoires in COVID-19. Using immunoSEQ multiplex PCR, the repertoire was profiled, and TCRdb retains in-frame clones only, with some absent. Here the sample spans 430,000 or so clones, more than 75% being singletons. Material: PBMCs or T cells enriched from blood (not recorded which). Receptors originate from a woman between 40 and 55 years old who had recovered from COVID-19.

The V gene is TRBV6-5, the J gene TRBJ1-4; D gene ambiguous. The V and J ends lost 0 bases and 5 bases respectively, with 13 bases between them. CDR1 is MNHEY, CDR2 SVGAGI, per germline. The CDR3 extends over 16 amino acids. The CDR3 loop reads CASSYSMLLSNEKLFF. CDR3 in DNA: TGTGCCAGCAGTTACTCGATGTTACTCTCAAATGAAAAACTGTTTTTT.

The CDR3 reads CAISVQGETQYF. The CDR3 coding sequence is TGTGCCATCAGTGTACAGGGGGAGACCCAGTACTTC. V is TRBV10-3 and J is TRBJ2-5; the match to TRBD1 covers 7 bases. The CDR3 spans 12 residues. The ends lost 4 bases at V and 5 bases at J; junction bases unmatched: 1. Per germline, CDR1 ENHRY and CDR2 SYGVKD.

The J gene is TRBJ1-3, the V gene TRBV3-1 (or the pseudogene TRBV3-2); tentative D call: TRBD1 (5 bases). V lost 4 bases and J lost 0, with 10 bases in between. This CDR3 has 15 amino acids. Looked up from germline, CDR1 is LGHDT and CDR2 is YNNKEL (reference sequence). CDR3 sequence reads: CASSPGTRSGNTIYF. In DNA, the CDR3 is TGTGCCAGCAGCCCAGGGACTCGCTCTGGAAACACCATATATTTT.

The chain couples TRBV24-1 to TRBJ2-1; 11 nucleotides agree with TRBD2. CDR1 is KGHDR and CDR2 is SFDVKD in the germline V gene. Germline trimming cut 4 bases from V and 3 bases from J; bases unmatched to any gene: 4. The CDR3 contains 16 residues. As DNA, the CDR3 is TGTGCCACCAGTGACCTTAGCGGGAGGGACTACAATGAGCAGTTCTTC. It specifies CATSDLSGRDYNEQFF.

The chain recombines TRBV13 with TRBJ2-7, with D possibly matching TRBD1 (5 bases). Germline V gives CDR1 PRHDT, CDR2 FYEKMQ (reference sequence). Trimming removed 1 base from V and 5 bases from J, with 6 bases in between. There are 12 residues in the CDR3. DNA of the CDR3: TGTGCCAGCAGCTTAGCCAGGGACGAGCAGTACTTC. Amino acids: CASSLARDEQYF.

V usage is TRBV11-2 and J usage is TRBJ1-5; 7 positions match TRBD1. V lost 5 bases, J lost 5 bases, and 21 bases stayed unmatched. The germline V gene encodes CDR1 SGHAT and CDR2 FQNNGV. The length of the CDR3 is 19 residues. The CDR3 reads CASSLPGEDRVHGHQPQHF. CDR3 sequence (DNA): TGTGCCAGCAGCCTACCCGGTGAAGACAGGGTTCATGGACATCAGCCCCAGCATTTT. Full variable domain (remainder filled in from reference TRBV11-2 and TRBJ1-5): EAGVAQSPRYKIIEKRQSVAFWCNPISGHATLYWYQQILGQGPKLLIQFQNNGVVDDSQLPKDRFSAERLKGVDSTLKIQPAKLEDSAVYLCASSLPGEDRVHGHQPQHFGDGTRLSIL.

This clone was seen at least ten times. This chain joins TRBV2 and TRBJ2-2, with a possible D match to TRBD2 (6 bases). The CDR3 is 15 residues long. Looked up from germline, CDR1 is SNHLY and CDR2 is FYNNEI. V was trimmed by 6 bases and J by 0 bases, leaving 11 bases between them. CDR3 coding DNA: TGTGCCAGCAGCGCGGTAGCGGCGAACACCGGGGAGCTGTTTTTT. Translation: CASSAVAANTGELFF.

The chain couples TRBV7-8 to TRBJ1-4; 10 bases map to TRBD1. The germline V gene has CDR1 SGHVS and CDR2 FQNEAQ. This CDR3 contains 16 residues. The V segment lost 5 bases and the J segment 6 bases; nucleotides outside the gene matches: 9. CDR3 sequence (DNA): TGTGCCAGCAGCCAGGGCCGGGACAGGGGCTATGAAAAACTGTTTTTT. Translated: CASSQGRDRGYEKLFF.

J is TRBJ2-7 and V is TRBV11-2, with 7 bases aligning to TRBD1. V lost 5 bases, J lost 5 bases, and 6 bases stayed unmatched. The CDR3 contains 13 residues. Per germline, CDR1 SGHAT and CDR2 FQNNGV. The CDR3 bases are TGTGCCAGCAGCCCCACCGGGACAGACGAGCAGTACTTC. Translation gives CASSPTGTDEQYF. Drawing the rest from reference TRBV11-2 and TRBJ2-7, the complete variable domain is EAGVAQSPRYKIIEKRQSVAFWCNPISGHATLYWYQQILGQGPKLLIQFQNNGVVDDSQLPKDRFSAERLKGVDSTLKIQPAKLEDSAVYLCASSPTGTDEQYFGPGTRLTVT.

The chain couples TRBV21-1 to TRBJ1-6. TRBV21-1 is flagged as a pseudogene. CDR3 length: 17 amino acids. The CDR3 protein is CASRSAGASSYNSPLHF. CDR3 nucleotides: TGTGCCAGCAGATCCGCGGGCGCCAGCTCCTATAATTCACCCCTCCACTTT.

Here the CDR3 reads CASKGVAGNEQYF. Here the CDR3 DNA reads TGTGCCAGCAAGGGGGTAGCGGGAAACGAGCAGTACTTC. This chain joins TRBV12-3 or TRBV12-4 and TRBJ2-7; 8 bases agree with TRBD2. Losses at the gene ends were 7 bases for V and 5 bases for J; bases not matched to a gene: 7. The CDR3 is 13 residues long.

The rearrangement links TRBV5-4 to TRBJ2-3; possibly TRBD1 for D (6 bases). The CDR3 spans 14 residues. The V and J ends lost 2 bases and 6 bases respectively, with 13 bases between them. Germline V gene lookup returns CDR1 SGHNT and CDR2 YYREEE (reference sequence). The CDR3 DNA follows: TGTGCCAGCAGCTTCCCTCAGGGGATGGATACGCAGTATTTT. Translated: CASSFPQGMDTQYF.

The rearrangement links TRBV5-1 to TRBJ2-3, with unresolved D. CDR3 size: 14 residues. Trimming left V 0 bases short and J 3 bases short, with 8 bases between. Germline CDR1 SGHRS, CDR2 YFSETQ. CDR3 DNA sequence: TGCGCCAGCAGCTTGGCCGTAACAACAGATACGCAGTATTTT. This codes for CASSLAVTTDTQYF. The complete variable domain, with remaining parts taken from reference TRBV5-1 and TRBJ2-3, reads KAGVTQTPRYLIKTRGQQVTLSCSPISGHRSVSWYQQTPGQGLQFLFEYFSETQRNKGNFPGRFSGRQFSNSRSEMNVSTLELGDSALYLCASSLAVTTDTQYFGPGTRLTVL.

The chain links TRBV7-2 to TRBJ2-7; no definite D call. V lost 1 base, J lost 3 bases, and 10 bases lay in between. Germline assignment: CDR1 SGHTA and CDR2 FQGNSA. CDR3 size: 14 residues. The CDR3 protein is CASSLERGGYEQYF. The DNA for the CDR3 is TGTGCCAGCAGCTTAGAGCGTGGCGGCTACGAGCAGTACTTC. Drawing the rest from reference TRBV7-2 and TRBJ2-7, the complete variable domain is GAGVSQSPSNKVTEKGKDVELRCDPISGHTALYWYRQSLGQGLEFLIYFQGNSAPDKSGLPSDRFSAERTGGSVSTLTIQRTQQEDSAVYLCASSLERGGYEQYFGPGTRLTVT.

The table lists this clone with a few counts. The V call is TRBV7-9, the J call TRBJ2-4, with TRBD1 matching over 7 bases. This CDR3 contains 14 residues. In germline, CDR1 is SEHNR, CDR2 FQNEAQ (reference sequence). Trimming took 1 base from V and 8 from J; bases not matched to a gene: 5. The CDR3 sequence is CASSLDRDSDIQYF. The CDR3 coding sequence is TGTGCCAGCAGCTTAGATAGGGACAGCGACATTCAGTACTTC.

This sequence joins TRBV6-5 and TRBJ2-3, with 9 bases identical to TRBD2. Trimming removed 3 bases from V and 6 bases from J; junction bases left unmatched: 10. The CDR3 has 16 residues. From germline, CDR1 is MNHEY and CDR2 SVGAGI. The CDR3 spells CASSYRAGGIPDTQYF. CDR3 in DNA: TGTGCCAGCAGTTATCGCGCGGGAGGGATTCCGGATACGCAGTATTTT.

This chain uses TRBV19 with TRBJ2-5; 7 nucleotides match TRBD1. V dropped 6 bases and J dropped 3; count of bases not matched to a gene: 7. Germline loops: CDR1 LNHDA, CDR2 SQIVND (reference sequence). This CDR3 is 14 amino acids long. The CDR3 protein is CASSQNGQEETQYF. The CDR3 nucleotides are TGTGCCAGTAGCCAAAACGGACAGGAAGAGACCCAGTACTTC. The full variable domain, with the rest looked up from reference TRBV19 and TRBJ2-5, is DGGITQSPKYLFRKEGQNVTLSCEQNLNHDAMYWYRQDPGQGLRLIYYSQIVNDFQKGDIAEGYSVSREKKESFPLTVTSAQKNPTAFYLCASSQNGQEETQYFGPGTRLLVL.